This T cell receptor (beta chain) was captured by sequencing in a study of PD-L1 blockade in urothelial cancer. Across the study: Treatment start was followed by blood analysis at 3 weeks (second dose) and again at 6 weeks.

Only in-frame clones appear in the TCRdb table, and some are missing; sequencing was by immunoSEQ multiplex PCR. The data hold roughly 120,000 clones, with less than 85% observed a single time. Time point in this sample: pretreatment peripheral blood. The V and J ends lost 4 bases and 2 bases respectively, with 11 bases between them. The length of the CDR3 is 14 residues. Germline V CDR1 and CDR2: SGHNT, YYREEE (reference sequence). This sequence joins TRBV5-4 and TRBJ2-3, with D perhaps TRBD1 (5 bases). The receptor comes from a man aged 50-60 years with urothelial cancer. The sample consisted of PBMCs, taken around atezolizumab (anti-PD-L1) treatment. The CDR3 is CASSMDTSTDTQYF. Written as DNA, the CDR3 is TGTGCCAGCAGCATGGACACCTCCACAGATACGCAGTATTTT.